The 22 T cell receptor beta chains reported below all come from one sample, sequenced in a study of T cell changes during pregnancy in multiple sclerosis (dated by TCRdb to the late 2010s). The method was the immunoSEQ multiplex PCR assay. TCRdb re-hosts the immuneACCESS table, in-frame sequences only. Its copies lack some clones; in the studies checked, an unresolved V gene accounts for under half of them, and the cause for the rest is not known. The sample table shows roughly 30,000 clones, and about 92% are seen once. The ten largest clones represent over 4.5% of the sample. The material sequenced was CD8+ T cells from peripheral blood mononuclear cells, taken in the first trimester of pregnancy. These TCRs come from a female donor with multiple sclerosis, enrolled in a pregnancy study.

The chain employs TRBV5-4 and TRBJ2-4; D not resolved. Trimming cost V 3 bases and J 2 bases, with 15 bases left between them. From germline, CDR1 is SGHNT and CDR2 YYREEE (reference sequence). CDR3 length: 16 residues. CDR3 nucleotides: TGTGCCAGCAGCTCTCTTGACACTTTCCCCAAAAACATTCAGTACTTC. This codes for CASSSLDTFPKNIQYF.

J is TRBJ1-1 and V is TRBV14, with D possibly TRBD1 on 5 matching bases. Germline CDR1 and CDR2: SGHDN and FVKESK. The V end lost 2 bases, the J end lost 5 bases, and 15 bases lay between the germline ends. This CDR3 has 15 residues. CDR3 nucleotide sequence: TGTGCCAGCAGCCAAATTGGTGGGGGGGTGACTGAAGCTTTCTTT. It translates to CASSQIGGGVTEAFF.

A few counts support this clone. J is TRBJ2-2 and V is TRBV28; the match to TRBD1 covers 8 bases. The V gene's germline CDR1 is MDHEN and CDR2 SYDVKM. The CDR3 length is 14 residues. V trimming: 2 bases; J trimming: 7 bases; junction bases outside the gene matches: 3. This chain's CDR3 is CASSLPGGFGELFF. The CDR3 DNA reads TGTGCCAGCAGTTTACCAGGGGGCTTCGGGGAGCTGTTTTTT.

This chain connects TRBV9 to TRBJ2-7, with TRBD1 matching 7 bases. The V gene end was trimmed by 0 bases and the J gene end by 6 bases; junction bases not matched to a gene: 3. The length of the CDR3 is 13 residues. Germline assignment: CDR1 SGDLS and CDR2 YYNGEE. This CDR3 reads CASSVGSGGEQYF. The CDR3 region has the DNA TGTGCCAGCAGCGTAGGTTCAGGGGGCGAGCAGTACTTC.

The CDR3 spells CSVARHYGYTF. In DNA form, the CDR3 reads TGCAGCGTTGCTAGGCACTATGGCTACACCTTC. The rearrangement joins TRBV29-1 to TRBJ1-2, with D hard to call. Germline V gives CDR1 SQVTM, CDR2 ANQGSEA. Trimming pared 4 bases from V and 3 bases from J, leaving 6 bases between. CDR3 size: 11 residues.

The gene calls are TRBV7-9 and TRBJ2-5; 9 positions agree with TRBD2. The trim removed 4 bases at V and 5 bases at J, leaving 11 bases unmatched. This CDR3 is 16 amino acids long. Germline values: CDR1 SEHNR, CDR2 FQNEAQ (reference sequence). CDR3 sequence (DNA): TGTGCCAGCAGCTCCCCCCATAGCGGGAGAGGGGAGACCCAGTACTTC. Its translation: CASSSPHSGRGETQYF. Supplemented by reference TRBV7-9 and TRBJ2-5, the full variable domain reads DTGVSQNPRHKITKRGQNVTFRCDPISEHNRLYWYRQTLGQGPEFLTYFQNEAQLEKSRLLSDRFSAERPKGSFSTLEIQRTEQGDSAMYLCASSSPHSGRGETQYFGPGTRLLVL.

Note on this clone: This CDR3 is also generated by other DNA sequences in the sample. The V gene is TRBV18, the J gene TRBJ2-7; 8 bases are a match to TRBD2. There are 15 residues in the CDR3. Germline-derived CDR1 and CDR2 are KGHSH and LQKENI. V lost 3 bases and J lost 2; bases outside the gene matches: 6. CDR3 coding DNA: TGTGCCAGCTCACCCGCCAGCGGGAGTCCCTACGAGCAGTACTTC. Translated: CASSPASGSPYEQYF.

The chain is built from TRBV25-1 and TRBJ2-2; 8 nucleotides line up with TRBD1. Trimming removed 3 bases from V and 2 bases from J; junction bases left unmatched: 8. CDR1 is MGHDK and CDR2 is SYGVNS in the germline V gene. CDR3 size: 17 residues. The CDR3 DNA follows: TGTGCCAGCAGTGAGGTGAAAGGACAGGGAAACACCGGGGAGCTGTTTTTT. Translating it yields CASSEVKGQGNTGELFF.

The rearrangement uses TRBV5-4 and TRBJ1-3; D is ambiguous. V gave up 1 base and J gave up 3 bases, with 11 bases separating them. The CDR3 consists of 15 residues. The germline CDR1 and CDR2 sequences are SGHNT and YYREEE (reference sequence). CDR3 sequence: CASSLYGYNGNTIYF. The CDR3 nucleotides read TGTGCCAGCAGCTTGTACGGGTATAATGGAAACACCATATATTTT.

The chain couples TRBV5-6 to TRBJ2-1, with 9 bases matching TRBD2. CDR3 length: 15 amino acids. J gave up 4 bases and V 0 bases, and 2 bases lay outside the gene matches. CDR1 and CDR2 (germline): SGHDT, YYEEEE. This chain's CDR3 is CASSLGLAEYNEQFF. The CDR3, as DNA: TGTGCCAGCAGCTTGGGACTAGCGGAGTACAATGAGCAGTTCTTC. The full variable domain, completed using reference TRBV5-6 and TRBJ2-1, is DAGVTQSPTHLIKTRGQQVTLRCSPKSGHDTVSWYQQALGQGPQFIFQYYEEEERQRGNFPDRFSGHQFPNYSSELNVNALLLGDSALYLCASSLGLAEYNEQFFGPGTRLTVL.

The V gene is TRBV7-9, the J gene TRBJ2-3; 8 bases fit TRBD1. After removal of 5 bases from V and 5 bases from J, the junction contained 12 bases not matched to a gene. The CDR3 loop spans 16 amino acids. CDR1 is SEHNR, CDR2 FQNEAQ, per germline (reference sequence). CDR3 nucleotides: TGTGCCAGCAGCCCGCGCAGGGGGCGCGATAAAGATACGCAGTATTTT. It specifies CASSPRRGRDKDTQYF.

This CDR3 reads CASSPGMGLNTGELFF. The CDR3 bases are TGCGCCAGCAGCCCTGGGATGGGGCTGAACACCGGGGAGCTGTTTTTT. V is TRBV4-1 and J is TRBJ2-2, with D maybe TRBD1 (5 bases). The CDR3 loop spans 16 amino acids. Germline-derived CDR1 and CDR2 are MGHRA and YSYEKL. Trimming cost V 4 bases and J 1 base, with 13 bases left between them.

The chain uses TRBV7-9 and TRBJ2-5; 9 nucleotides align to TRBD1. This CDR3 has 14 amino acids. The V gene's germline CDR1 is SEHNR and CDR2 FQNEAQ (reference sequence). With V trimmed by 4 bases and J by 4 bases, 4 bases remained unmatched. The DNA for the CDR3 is TGTGCCAGCAGCTCCACAGGGGGCCGAGAGACCCAGTACTTC. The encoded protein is CASSSTGGRETQYF.

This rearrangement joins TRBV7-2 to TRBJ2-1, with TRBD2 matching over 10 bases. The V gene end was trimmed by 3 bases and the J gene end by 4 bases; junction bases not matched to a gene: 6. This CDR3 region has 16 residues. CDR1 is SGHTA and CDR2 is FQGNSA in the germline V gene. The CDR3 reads CASSFHWTSGYNEQFF. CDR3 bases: TGTGCCAGCAGCTTTCACTGGACTAGCGGATACAATGAGCAGTTCTTC.

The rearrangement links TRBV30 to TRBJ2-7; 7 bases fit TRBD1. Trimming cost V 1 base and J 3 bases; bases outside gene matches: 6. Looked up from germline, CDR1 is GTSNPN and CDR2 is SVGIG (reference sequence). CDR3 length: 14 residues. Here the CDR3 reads CAWSDTGEIYEQYF. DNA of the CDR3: TGTGCCTGGAGTGATACAGGGGAAATCTACGAGCAGTACTTC.

The CDR3 region has the DNA TGTGCCAGCAGTGTAAACGGGGAAGGCAATCAGCCCCAGCATTTT. Translated, it gives CASSVNGEGNQPQHF. The chain links TRBV6-4 to TRBJ1-5, with unresolved D. The CDR3 has 15 amino acids. Germline assignment: CDR1 MRHNA and CDR2 SNTAGT. Trimming removed 4 bases at V and 2 bases at J, with 12 bases between.

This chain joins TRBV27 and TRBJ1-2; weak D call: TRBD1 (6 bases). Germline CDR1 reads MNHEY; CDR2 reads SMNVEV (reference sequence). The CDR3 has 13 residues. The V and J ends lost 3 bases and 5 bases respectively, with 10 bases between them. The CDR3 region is CASSFQGIYGYTF. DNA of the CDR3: TGTGCCAGCAGTTTTCAGGGGATTTATGGCTACACCTTC.

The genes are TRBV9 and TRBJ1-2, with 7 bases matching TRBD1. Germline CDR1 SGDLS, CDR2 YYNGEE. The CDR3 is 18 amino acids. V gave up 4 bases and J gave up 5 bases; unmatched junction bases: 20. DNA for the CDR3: TGTGCCAGCAGCCGTCCCAAAGGAGACAGGGTCTTAGAATATGGCTACACCTTC. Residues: CASSRPKGDRVLEYGYTF.

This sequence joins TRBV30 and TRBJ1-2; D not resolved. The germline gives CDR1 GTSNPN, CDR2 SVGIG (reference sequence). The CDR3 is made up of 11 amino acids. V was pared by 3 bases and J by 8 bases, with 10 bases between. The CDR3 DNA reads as TGTGCCTGGAGAATGCGGATCGGCTACACCTTC. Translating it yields CAWRMRIGYTF.

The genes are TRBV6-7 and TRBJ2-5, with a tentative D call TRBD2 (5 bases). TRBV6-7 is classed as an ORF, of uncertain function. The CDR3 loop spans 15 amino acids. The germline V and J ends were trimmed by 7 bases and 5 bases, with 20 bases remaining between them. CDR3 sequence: CASTPSRELGETQYF. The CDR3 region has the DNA TGTGCCAGCACCCCTTCGAGGGAGTTGGGCGAGACCCAGTACTTC.

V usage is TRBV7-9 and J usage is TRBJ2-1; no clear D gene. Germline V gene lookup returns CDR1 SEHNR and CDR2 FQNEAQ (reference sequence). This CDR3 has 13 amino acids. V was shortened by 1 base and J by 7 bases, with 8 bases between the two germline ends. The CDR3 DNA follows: TGTGCCAGCAGCTTAGTAGTTACTAATGAGCAGTTCTTC. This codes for CASSLVVTNEQFF. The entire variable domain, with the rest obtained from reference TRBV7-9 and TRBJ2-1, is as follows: DTGVSQNPRHKITKRGQNVTFRCDPISEHNRLYWYRQTLGQGPEFLTYFQNEAQLEKSRLLSDRFSAERPKGSFSTLEIQRTEQGDSAMYLCASSLVVTNEQFFGPGTRLTVL.

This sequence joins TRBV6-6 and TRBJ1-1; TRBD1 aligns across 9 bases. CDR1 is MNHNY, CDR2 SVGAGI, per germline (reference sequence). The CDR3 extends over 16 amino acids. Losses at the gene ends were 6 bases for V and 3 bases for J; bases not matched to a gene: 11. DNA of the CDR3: TGTGCCAGCAGCGGACGCAACAGGGGGCCGGACACTGAAGCTTTCTTT. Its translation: CASSGRNRGPDTEAFF.